The 21 T cell receptor beta chains reported below all come from one sample, sequenced in a study of a mutant IDH1 vaccine in newly diagnosed glioma. TCRdb keeps only in-frame clones here, not all; method: immunoSEQ multiplex PCR. This sample carries approximately 61,000 clones, 80% of them seen once, and the ten largest clones take 5.5% to 7%. These receptors are not linked to any known antigen. Time point of the sample: week 11, during vaccination. Doses consisted of 300 ug of mutant IDH1 20-mer peptide each, paired with topical imiquimod. Sequenced here: PBMCs, sampled from a glioma patient whose treatment included an IDH1 peptide vaccine. These receptors all come from a man aged 50-60 years with glioma.

The chain carries TRBV6-1 and TRBJ1-5; D may be TRBD1 (6 bases). The CDR3 extends over 17 amino acids. Per germline, CDR1 MNHNS and CDR2 SASEGT. The V end was cut by 4 bases, the J end by 0 bases, with 16 bases between. The CDR3 region has the DNA TGTGCCAGCAGTGTCCTTTGGACAGTCGATAGCAATCAGCCCCAGCATTTT. This translates into CASSVLWTVDSNQPQHF.

This CDR3 reads CASSSVLWQGEADTQYF. CDR3 DNA sequence: TGTGCCAGCAGCTCCGTCCTATGGCAGGGGGAAGCAGATACGCAGTATTTT. This sequence joins TRBV5-6 and TRBJ2-3, with TRBD1 matching 7 bases. Looked up from germline, CDR1 is SGHDT and CDR2 is YYEEEE. Losses at the gene ends were 3 bases for V and 4 bases for J; bases not matched to a gene: 14. The length of the CDR3 is 17 residues. Full variable domain (missing parts from reference TRBV5-6 and TRBJ2-3): DAGVTQSPTHLIKTRGQQVTLRCSPKSGHDTVSWYQQALGQGPQFIFQYYEEEERQRGNFPDRFSGHQFPNYSSELNVNALLLGDSALYLCASSSVLWQGEADTQYFGPGTRLTVL.

The chain recombines TRBV6-5 with TRBJ2-7; D is possibly TRBD1 (6 bases). The germline V gene has CDR1 MNHEY and CDR2 SVGAGI. CDR3 length: 13 residues. V lost 4 bases and J lost 7, with 14 bases in between. For the CDR3, the DNA is TGTGCCAGCAGTTCCCCTGGGGGCCTGGAGCAGTACTTC. Translating gives CASSSPGGLEQYF.

Concerning this clone itself: Relative to the germline gene, one junction end is altered; a read error may explain this. The gene calls are TRBV7-7 and TRBJ2-6; the D is unclear. The CDR3 sequence is 16 residues long. Germline CDR1 is SSHAT and CDR2 is FNYEAQ (reference sequence). The CDR3 spells CASSLEMGSGANVLTF. Here the CDR3 DNA reads TGTGCTAGCAGCTTAGAGATGGGTAGTGGGGCCAACGTCCTGACTTTC.

This chain links TRBV5-6 with TRBJ2-5, with TRBD1 matching over 8 bases. Germline V lookup: CDR1 SGHDT, CDR2 YYEEEE. CDR3 size: 15 residues. Unmatched junction bases numbered 9, after V lost 4 bases and J lost 4 bases. The DNA of the CDR3 is TGTGCCAGCAGCAAAACTCGACAGGGGAGAGAGACCCAGTACTTC. Amino acid sequence: CASSKTRQGRETQYF. Full variable domain (missing parts from reference TRBV5-6 and TRBJ2-5): DAGVTQSPTHLIKTRGQQVTLRCSPKSGHDTVSWYQQALGQGPQFIFQYYEEEERQRGNFPDRFSGHQFPNYSSELNVNALLLGDSALYLCASSKTRQGRETQYFGPGTRLLVL.

The genes are TRBV7-6 and TRBJ2-2; 11 nucleotides agree with TRBD1. V was clipped by 4 bases and J by 5 bases; unmatched bases: 3. Per germline, CDR1 SGHVS and CDR2 FNYEAQ. CDR3 size: 15 residues. In DNA, the CDR3 is TGTGCCAGCAGCTCGGACAGGGGGCAAACCGGGGAGCTGTTTTTT. It encodes CASSSDRGQTGELFF.

This clone was found once. The CDR3 coding sequence is TGTGCCAGCAGTGTAATCCAGGGGAGGGATGAAAAACTGTTTTTT. This encodes CASSVIQGRDEKLFF. The V call is TRBV6-1, the J call TRBJ1-4; D perhaps matches TRBD1 (6 bases). Germline CDR1 reads MNHNS; CDR2 reads SASEGT. V was clipped by 4 bases and J by 6 bases, with 15 bases between them. The length of the CDR3 is 15 residues.

V gene TRBV5-4 combines with J gene TRBJ2-1; the D gene is possibly TRBD1 (5 bases). CDR3 size: 12 residues. V shed 4 bases and J shed 7 bases, with 9 bases lying between them. Per germline, CDR1 SGHNT and CDR2 YYREEE (reference sequence). This CDR3 is CASSAQGNEQFF. CDR3 in DNA: TGTGCCAGCAGCGCTCAGGGAAATGAGCAGTTCTTC.

The chain joins TRBV18 to TRBJ2-5, with 7 bases that match TRBD2. This CDR3 region has 15 residues. The ends lost 6 bases at V and 5 bases at J; junction bases unmatched: 12. The germline CDR1 and CDR2 sequences are KGHSH and LQKENI. CDR3 protein: CASSRGPPGGETQYF. CDR3 coding DNA: TGTGCCAGCTCGCGAGGACCCCCCGGGGGGGAGACCCAGTACTTC.

The J gene is TRBJ2-7, the V gene TRBV6-1, with D unresolved. Trimming pared 7 bases from V and 2 bases from J, leaving 9 bases between. This CDR3 has 12 residues. Germline V gene data show CDR1 as MNHNS and CDR2 as SASEGT. CDR3 region: CASKPRPYEQYF. DNA for the CDR3: TGTGCCAGCAAACCGAGACCCTACGAGCAGTACTTC.

Points on this clone: Other DNA sequences in this specimen translate into the identical CDR3. This rearrangement joins TRBV7-2 to TRBJ2-7; no clear D gene. V lost 4 bases, J lost 3 bases, and 10 bases lay in between. Germline lookup yields CDR1 SGHTA and CDR2 FQGNSA. The CDR3 runs to 13 residues. The CDR3 coding sequence is TGTGCCAGCAGCTCGCGGCAGGACTACGAGCAGTACTTC. Translated: CASSSRQDYEQYF. Variable domain in full (rest from reference TRBV7-2 and TRBJ2-7): GAGVSQSPSNKVTEKGKDVELRCDPISGHTALYWYRQSLGQGLEFLIYFQGNSAPDKSGLPSDRFSAERTGGSVSTLTIQRTQQEDSAVYLCASSSRQDYEQYFGPGTRLTVT.

This clone appeared a few times. This rearrangement joins TRBV5-6 to TRBJ1-1; possibly TRBD1 for D (5 bases). The CDR3 has 15 residues. Germline V CDR1 and CDR2: SGHDT, YYEEEE. With 4 bases removed from V and 1 base from J, the gap between germline ends came to 14 bases. The CDR3 protein is CASSTFTGGNTEAFF. The CDR3 nucleotides are TGTGCCAGCAGCACCTTTACGGGGGGGAACACTGAAGCTTTCTTT.

There are a few counts of this clone. V and J are TRBV5-1 and TRBJ1-1, with D uncertain. The CDR3 spans 15 residues. Germline V gene data show CDR1 as SGHRS and CDR2 as YFSETQ. V lost 0 bases and J 6 bases, leaving 15 bases between the germline ends. CDR3: CASSLVGGTLAEAFF. The DNA of the CDR3 is TGCGCCAGCAGCTTGGTAGGCGGTACTTTGGCTGAAGCTTTCTTT.

This chain connects TRBV5-1 to TRBJ2-7; TRBD1 aligns across 7 bases. The germline V gene encodes CDR1 SGHRS and CDR2 YFSETQ. Trimming cost V 1 base and J 4 bases; bases outside gene matches: 11. The CDR3 consists of 16 residues. The CDR3 region has the DNA TGCGCCAGCAGCTTGTCGAACTTGGGACAGTTATACGAGCAGTACTTC. Protein: CASSLSNLGQLYEQYF.

For the CDR3, the DNA is TGCGCCAGCAGCCAAGATTTAGCAGTTGGAGGGGCCTATGGCTACACCTTC. This encodes CASSQDLAVGGAYGYTF. The J gene is TRBJ1-2, the V gene TRBV4-3, with D possibly TRBD1 on 5 matching bases. Germline V gives CDR1 LGHNA, CDR2 YSLEER. The germline V and J ends were trimmed by 0 bases and 4 bases, with 18 bases remaining between them. This CDR3 has 17 amino acids.

The chain is built from TRBV9 and TRBJ2-1; TRBD2 matches 15 bases. Germline V gives CDR1 SGDLS, CDR2 YYNGEE. The CDR3 spans 17 residues. V dropped 4 bases and J dropped 6; count of bases not matched to a gene: 8. The CDR3 DNA is TGTGCCAGCAGCCCTCGGACTAGCGGGAGGGCCGGCAATGAGCAGTTCTTC. It encodes CASSPRTSGRAGNEQFF.

The V gene is TRBV18, the J gene TRBJ2-1; D not resolved. Germline CDR1 KGHSH, CDR2 LQKENI. Trimming left V 3 bases short and J 1 base short, with 7 bases between. The CDR3 has 14 residues. DNA of the CDR3: TGTGCCAGCTCACCGATAGTTTCCTACAATGAGCAGTTCTTC. Amino acids: CASSPIVSYNEQFF.

The chain has TRBV7-7 and TRBJ2-5; 9 bases are a match to TRBD2. Losses at the gene ends were 6 bases for V and 5 bases for J; bases not matched to a gene: 7. Germline values: CDR1 SSHAT, CDR2 FNYEAQ (reference sequence). This CDR3 contains 14 residues. The CDR3: CASRLGTSSETQYF. CDR3 DNA: TGTGCCAGCAGGCTCGGGACTAGCTCGGAGACCCAGTACTTC.

The CDR3 loop reads CSVEVRKDYGYTF. CDR3 in DNA: TGCAGCGTTGAGGTGAGGAAAGACTATGGCTACACCTTC. The chain joins TRBV29-1 to TRBJ1-2; D remains ambiguous. From germline, CDR1 is SQVTM and CDR2 ANQGSEA. CDR3 length: 13 amino acids. Trimming shortened V by 3 bases and J by 3 bases, and 11 bases separated the two germline ends.

The chain joins TRBV7-9 to TRBJ1-1; 8 bases match TRBD1. Trimming removed 1 base from V and 1 base from J; junction bases left unmatched: 8. The CDR3 extends over 17 amino acids. Looked up from germline, CDR1 is SEHNR and CDR2 is FQNEAQ (reference sequence). CDR3 sequence: CASSLGPGQGTNTEAFF. The CDR3 DNA follows: TGTGCCAGCAGCTTAGGACCAGGACAGGGTACGAACACTGAAGCTTTCTTT.

This clone came up a few times. The chain uses TRBV19 and TRBJ2-2; 9 bases are a match to TRBD1. The CDR3 totals 15 residues. Germline values: CDR1 LNHDA, CDR2 SQIVND (reference sequence). V shed 3 bases and J 4 bases; nucleotides not matched to a gene: 3. CDR3 sequence: CASSIGQGITGELFF. CDR3 in DNA: TGTGCCAGTAGTATCGGACAGGGGATCACCGGGGAGCTGTTTTTT.